The rows below give T cell receptor beta chains drawn from one sample of a study of spatial heterogeneity in lung cancer. TCRdb ran MiXCR on the 5' RACE reads and lists one entry per CDR3 protein. The sample lists 45,000 or so distinct CDR3 sequences; approximately 12% were seen once. The sequences come from PBMCs, collected at surgery. These receptors all stem from a female donor with early-stage non-small cell lung cancer. Both conserved end residues are part of each CDR3. Fields, in order: V gene, clone size, J gene, D gene, CDR3 DNA, CDR3 protein. A D gene is named only where the DNA matches it firmly. Part of the rows lack a size; the others show once, few, many or a class for expanded clones.

V gene: TRBV28
clone size: NA
J gene: TRBJ1-2
D gene: TRBD1
CDR3 DNA: TGTGCCAGCAGTCCCAGAGGACAGGAGTTTGGCTACACCTTC
CDR3 protein: CASSPRGQEFGYTF

V gene: TRBV12-3/TRBV12-4
clone size: many
J gene: TRBJ2-2
D gene: TRBD2
CDR3 DNA: TGTGCCAGCAGTCCTACTAGCGGGGGGGCCGTGGGCACCGGGGAGCTGTTTTTT
CDR3 protein: CASSPTSGGAVGTGELFF

V gene: TRBV7-8
clone size: many
J gene: TRBJ1-5
D gene: NA
CDR3 DNA: TGTGCCAGCAGCGAGGTCGATGAGACGGGCAATCAGCCCCAGCATTTT
CDR3 protein: CASSEVDETGNQPQHF

V gene: TRBV7-8
clone size: few
J gene: TRBJ2-1
D gene: NA
CDR3 DNA: TGTGCCAGCAGCTTAGACGTCTACAATGAGCAGTTCTTC
CDR3 protein: CASSLDVYNEQFF

V gene: TRBV5-1
clone size: few
J gene: TRBJ2-4
D gene: NA
CDR3 DNA: TGCGCCAGCAGCCCTGAGGGCAGGGGCCCCTCACTAGCCAAAAACATTCAGTACTTC
CDR3 protein: CASSPEGRGPSLAKNIQYF

V gene: TRBV11-2
clone size: many
J gene: TRBJ2-1
D gene: NA
CDR3 DNA: TGTGCCAGCAGCCCCACACCCCGTAATGAGCAGTTCTTC
CDR3 protein: CASSPTPRNEQFF

V gene: TRBV12-3/TRBV12-4
clone size: few
J gene: TRBJ2-5
D gene: NA
CDR3 DNA: TGTGCCAGCAGCCCCAGTGTTTCAGAAGAGACCCAGTACTTC
CDR3 protein: CASSPSVSEETQYF

V gene: TRBV7-2
clone size: NA
J gene: TRBJ1-1
D gene: TRBD1
CDR3 DNA: TGTGCCAGCAGCTTGGGGCTGGGACAGGGGGCATGGGGAACTGAAGCTTTCTTT
CDR3 protein: CASSLGLGQGAWGTEAFF

V gene: TRBV14
clone size: many
J gene: TRBJ1-2
D gene: TRBD1
CDR3 DNA: TGTGCCAGCAGCCAACTAACAGGGGAGAACTATGGCTACACCTTC
CDR3 protein: CASSQLTGENYGYTF

V gene: TRBV12-3/TRBV12-4
clone size: few
J gene: TRBJ2-2
D gene: TRBD2
CDR3 DNA: TGTGCCAGCACCCTTTCGGGGAGGGCCACCGGGGAGCTGTTTTTT
CDR3 protein: CASTLSGRATGELFF

V gene: TRBV6-2/TRBV6-3
clone size: NA
J gene: TRBJ1-5
D gene: NA
CDR3 DNA: TGTGCCAGCAGTCTCGGCCAGGCGGGCAATCAGCCCCAGCATTTT
CDR3 protein: CASSLGQAGNQPQHF

V gene: TRBV7-6
clone size: NA
J gene: TRBJ2-5
D gene: NA
CDR3 DNA: TGTGCCAGCAGCTCCGCGGACCTTAATGGAGAGACCCAGTACTTC
CDR3 protein: CASSSADLNGETQYF

V gene: TRBV6-5
clone size: many
J gene: TRBJ1-2
D gene: TRBD1
CDR3 DNA: TGTGCCAGCAGAACTTATACAGGGGGCTCCTATGGCTACACCTTC
CDR3 protein: CASRTYTGGSYGYTF

V gene: TRBV12-3/TRBV12-4
clone size: many
J gene: TRBJ1-1
D gene: NA
CDR3 DNA: TGTGCCAGCAGTTTAGAGGGGTCCCTTGGTGGTGACACTGAAGCTTTCTTT
CDR3 protein: CASSLEGSLGGDTEAFF

V gene: TRBV7-6
clone size: many
J gene: TRBJ1-6
D gene: TRBD1
CDR3 DNA: TGTGCCAGCGGTCAGGGGGTCAATTCACCCCTCCACTTT
CDR3 protein: CASGQGVNSPLHF

V gene: TRBV7-9
clone size: many
J gene: TRBJ2-7
D gene: NA
CDR3 DNA: TGTGCCAGCAGCTTTGGGGGGACCTACGAGCAGTACTTC
CDR3 protein: CASSFGGTYEQYF

V gene: TRBV20-1
clone size: NA
J gene: TRBJ1-5
D gene: NA
CDR3 DNA: TGCAGTGCTAGAGACTTACGGGACGTCAATCAGCCCCAGCATTTT
CDR3 protein: CSARDLRDVNQPQHF

V gene: TRBV14
clone size: many
J gene: TRBJ1-2
D gene: TRBD1
CDR3 DNA: TGTGCCAGCAGCCGGGACAGGAACTATGGCTACACCTTC
CDR3 protein: CASSRDRNYGYTF

V gene: TRBV20-1
clone size: few
J gene: TRBJ1-5
D gene: NA
CDR3 DNA: TGCAGTGCTAGAGATCGGGGGGGGGGATCAAGCAATCAGCCCCAGCATTTT
CDR3 protein: CSARDRGGGSSNQPQHF

V gene: TRBV18
clone size: NA
J gene: TRBJ1-3
D gene: NA
CDR3 DNA: TGTGCCAGCTCACCACCGAAGGCAGGGGTTGGAAACACCATATATTTT
CDR3 protein: CASSPPKAGVGNTIYF

V gene: TRBV7-6
clone size: NA
J gene: TRBJ2-2
D gene: TRBD1
CDR3 DNA: TGTGCCAGCAGCCCCCGGACAGGGGTCACCGGGGAGCTGTTTTTT
CDR3 protein: CASSPRTGVTGELFF

V gene: TRBV11-2
clone size: NA
J gene: TRBJ1-1
D gene: NA
CDR3 DNA: TGTGCCAGCAGCTTAGTCTGGGATAGTGACACTGAAGCTTTCTTT
CDR3 protein: CASSLVWDSDTEAFF

V gene: TRBV7-2
clone size: few
J gene: TRBJ1-2
D gene: NA
CDR3 DNA: TGTGCCAGCAGCAAGGACAGAGCTAACTATGGCTACACCTTC
CDR3 protein: CASSKDRANYGYTF

V gene: TRBV15
clone size: few
J gene: TRBJ2-5
D gene: TRBD1
CDR3 DNA: TGTGCCACCAGCAGCCCAGGGGGCTTCGAGACCCAGTACTTC
CDR3 protein: CATSSPGGFETQYF

V gene: TRBV7-9
clone size: NA
J gene: TRBJ1-4
D gene: TRBD1
CDR3 DNA: TGTGCCAGCAGCACACCGGGACAGCCGAATGAAAAACTGTTTTTT
CDR3 protein: CASSTPGQPNEKLFF

V gene: TRBV7-9
clone size: NA
J gene: TRBJ2-3
D gene: NA
CDR3 DNA: TGTGCCAGCAGCAACCCCCCAGCAGTTAACCCGCCGACAGATACGCAGTATTTT
CDR3 protein: CASSNPPAVNPPTDTQYF

V gene: TRBV14
clone size: many
J gene: TRBJ1-3
D gene: NA
CDR3 DNA: TGTGCCAGCAGCCGGGACACCACTGGAAACACCATATATTTT
CDR3 protein: CASSRDTTGNTIYF

V gene: TRBV12-3/TRBV12-4
clone size: medium-sized
J gene: TRBJ1-2
D gene: TRBD1
CDR3 DNA: TGTGCCAGCACCAAAAAGACAGGGGGGTACTATGGCTACACCTTC
CDR3 protein: CASTKKTGGYYGYTF

V gene: TRBV5-1
clone size: NA
J gene: TRBJ2-7
D gene: TRBD1
CDR3 DNA: TGCGCCAGCAGCGCGGGACAGGGACTAGAGCAGTACTTC
CDR3 protein: CASSAGQGLEQYF

V gene: TRBV6-5
clone size: NA
J gene: TRBJ1-4
D gene: NA
CDR3 DNA: TGTGCCAGCAGTTACTCGACGACAGGTTTAGGAGAAAAACTGTTTTTT
CDR3 protein: CASSYSTTGLGEKLFF

V gene: TRBV5-1
clone size: many
J gene: TRBJ2-5
D gene: NA
CDR3 DNA: TGCGCCAGCAGCTTAACTCGAACGGGGGGCTGGGAGACCCAGTACTTC
CDR3 protein: CASSLTRTGGWETQYF

V gene: TRBV5-1
clone size: NA
J gene: TRBJ2-7
D gene: NA
CDR3 DNA: TGCGCCAGCAGCCCCGAGACCGGGACCGTGGGTTTCGAGCAGTACTTC
CDR3 protein: CASSPETGTVGFEQYF

V gene: TRBV20-1
clone size: few
J gene: TRBJ2-2
D gene: NA
CDR3 DNA: TGCAGTGCTAGGGACACCGGGGAGCTGTTTTTT
CDR3 protein: CSARDTGELFF

V gene: TRBV5-4
clone size: few
J gene: TRBJ2-1
D gene: TRBD1
CDR3 DNA: TGTGCCAGCAGCTCAGGGGACAGGGCCAACAATGAGCAGTTCTTC
CDR3 protein: CASSSGDRANNEQFF

V gene: TRBV18
clone size: NA
J gene: TRBJ1-2
D gene: TRBD1
CDR3 DNA: TGTGCCAGCTCATCAGGGACAGGCAGCGACTATGGCTACAACTTC
CDR3 protein: CASSSGTGSDYGYNF

V gene: TRBV27
clone size: NA
J gene: TRBJ2-1
D gene: TRBD2
CDR3 DNA: TGTGCCAGCAGTTTATCGACGGGGGGGCAGGGTGAGCAGTTCTTC
CDR3 protein: CASSLSTGGQGEQFF

V gene: TRBV9
clone size: few
J gene: TRBJ2-1
D gene: TRBD2
CDR3 DNA: TGTGCCAGCAGCGCGGGACTAGCGGGGGGGGCCGGAAATGAGCAGTTCTTC
CDR3 protein: CASSAGLAGGAGNEQFF

V gene: TRBV24-1
clone size: NA
J gene: TRBJ2-1
D gene: TRBD1
CDR3 DNA: TGTGCCACCAGTACAGGGGGCAATGAGCAGTTCTTC
CDR3 protein: CATSTGGNEQFF

V gene: TRBV27
clone size: NA
J gene: TRBJ2-6
D gene: NA
CDR3 DNA: TGTGCCAGCACTTGGTTCGGGTCCTCTGGGGCCAACGTCCTGACTTTC
CDR3 protein: CASTWFGSSGANVLTF

V gene: TRBV7-9
clone size: few
J gene: TRBJ2-1
D gene: NA
CDR3 DNA: TGTGCCAGCAGCTTCGCGGGACCCTCCTACAATGAGCAGTTCTTC
CDR3 protein: CASSFAGPSYNEQFF

V gene: TRBV20-1
clone size: many
J gene: TRBJ2-7
D gene: NA
CDR3 DNA: TGCAGTGCCTGGTGGGTGGGGGCTGGGGAGCAGTACTTC
CDR3 protein: CSAWWVGAGEQYF

V gene: TRBV29-1
clone size: many
J gene: TRBJ1-1
D gene: TRBD1
CDR3 DNA: TGCAGCGTTGAAGCTCCGGGACAGTTGAACACTGAAGCTTTCTTT
CDR3 protein: CSVEAPGQLNTEAFF

V gene: TRBV5-1
clone size: few
J gene: TRBJ1-4
D gene: NA
CDR3 DNA: TGCGCCAGCAGCTTAGGAGCCAGGGTGGGAGAAAAACTGTTTTTT
CDR3 protein: CASSLGARVGEKLFF

V gene: TRBV10-3
clone size: NA
J gene: TRBJ2-7
D gene: NA
CDR3 DNA: TGTGCCATCAGTGACCTGGACACAATACACGAGCAGTACTTC
CDR3 protein: CAISDLDTIHEQYF

V gene: TRBV2
clone size: many
J gene: TRBJ1-1
D gene: NA
CDR3 DNA: TGTGCCAGCAGTGCAGGCAACACTGAAGCTTTCTTT
CDR3 protein: CASSAGNTEAFF

V gene: TRBV5-1
clone size: few
J gene: TRBJ2-5
D gene: NA
CDR3 DNA: TGCGCCAGCAGCTACGGGACGGTTATGGAGACCCAGTACTTC
CDR3 protein: CASSYGTVMETQYF

V gene: TRBV6-5
clone size: NA
J gene: TRBJ1-1
D gene: NA
CDR3 DNA: TGTGCCAGCAGTTACTCGCTCACGAACACTGAAGCTTTCTTT
CDR3 protein: CASSYSLTNTEAFF

V gene: TRBV10-2
clone size: few
J gene: TRBJ2-7
D gene: NA
CDR3 DNA: TGCGCCAGCGCTCGCCCCTTGGGGGAGCAGTACTTC
CDR3 protein: CASARPLGEQYF

V gene: TRBV12-3/TRBV12-4
clone size: NA
J gene: TRBJ2-1
D gene: NA
CDR3 DNA: TGTGCCAGCAGTCCTGTACAGGGTAATGAGCAGTTCTTC
CDR3 protein: CASSPVQGNEQFF

V gene: TRBV20-1
clone size: NA
J gene: TRBJ1-2
D gene: NA
CDR3 DNA: TGCAGTGCTACGGCAGGGAGCTATGGCTACACCTTC
CDR3 protein: CSATAGSYGYTF

V gene: TRBV19
clone size: NA
J gene: TRBJ1-1
D gene: NA
CDR3 DNA: TGTGCCAGTATCATGGAAGGGTTTCACACTGAAGCTTTCTTT
CDR3 protein: CASIMEGFHTEAFF

V gene: TRBV7-2
clone size: many
J gene: TRBJ2-3
D gene: NA
CDR3 DNA: TGTGCCAGCAGTCGACTCGGGGGCGCTGATACGCAGTATTTT
CDR3 protein: CASSRLGGADTQYF

V gene: TRBV5-1
clone size: NA
J gene: TRBJ2-5
D gene: NA
CDR3 DNA: TGCGCCAGCAGCTCTGGAGAGACCCAGTACTTC
CDR3 protein: CASSSGETQYF

V gene: TRBV20-1
clone size: many
J gene: TRBJ1-4
D gene: NA
CDR3 DNA: TGCAGTGCTAGAGATATTGGACGGAGTAATGAAAAACTGTTTTTT
CDR3 protein: CSARDIGRSNEKLFF

V gene: TRBV7-8
clone size: many
J gene: TRBJ2-4
D gene: NA
CDR3 DNA: TGTGCCAGCAGCTTAGGAGGCAGCCAAAACATTCAGTACTTC
CDR3 protein: CASSLGGSQNIQYF

V gene: TRBV19
clone size: few
J gene: TRBJ1-5
D gene: NA
CDR3 DNA: TGTGCCAGTAGTGCCCGGGTGAGGGGCGGCAATCAGCCCCAGCATTTT
CDR3 protein: CASSARVRGGNQPQHF

V gene: TRBV18
clone size: few
J gene: TRBJ2-7
D gene: TRBD1
CDR3 DNA: TGTGCCAGCTCACCTGTGACAGGGGCAATCACCTACGAGCAGTACTTC
CDR3 protein: CASSPVTGAITYEQYF